The sequence of this T cell receptor (beta chain) was determined in a study of cytomegalovirus exposure and HLA in healthy donors (TCRdb year 2017). Notes on the research overall: The 500 to 800 repertoires of the first cohort and the 120 validation repertoires were produced on the same platform, according to a later analysis. A separate validation cohort of over a hundred different subjects was used in addition to the roughly 670-subject first cohort. The study aimed to test whether signatures of past pathogen exposure could be identified by cataloging public T cell receptors. To predict cytomegalovirus infection status, the study brought together high-throughput TCR immunosequencing, statistical association of individual TCRs with disease status, and machine learning.

Here is what the overall study found, with its caveats: The classifier was reported to diagnose cytomegalovirus status with high specificity and sensitivity in both the original and validation cohorts. A later analysis lacked HLA typing for the validation cohort, so it scored co-occurrence in that cohort across all 120 repertoires. The study gave a list of about 150 TCR beta chains associated with cytomegalovirus. Three of the identified cytomegalovirus-associated TCR beta chains were confirmed in vitro to be specific for cytomegalovirus antigens. It was suggested by the authors that the approach could potentially be generalized to other disease states and immunological phenotypes. Most TCR sequences were seen in very few donors, while some public TCRs were found in many individuals. Subsequent analysis determined that TCRs grouped into clusters in the first cohort also showed a tendency toward co-occurrence across the roughly 110 validation repertoires, and about 94% of cluster scores exceeded 0.

Based on the germline V gene, the CDR1 and CDR2 sequences are ENHRY and SYGVKD. Relative to germline, V is 6 bases shorter and J is 1 base shorter, with 13 bases between their ends. Inclusive of the bounding cysteine and phenylalanine, the CDR3 is 14 residues long. Just CDR3 DNA is preserved here, 42 bases in frame from base 1. Separate from the approximately 700-subject first cohort, the validation cohort of roughly 130 subjects was the group to which the donors belonged. The method behind the library was the immunoSEQ multiplex PCR assay. Under the source paper's analysis protocol: To diagnose cytomegalovirus status from the catalog of TCR beta chain sequences, a statistical classification framework was built. TCRdb took this table from immuneACCESS and kept in-frame rearrangements with V and J called. Such tables lack part of the clones; where checked against another copy, unresolved V genes explain under half of the gap, and the rest is unexplained. V, J and clone size are those of that table, while D and trimming were read from the DNA. Across this sample there are 130,000 to 150,000 clones, with roughly nine tenths seen only once. The ten largest make up approximately 9.2% of the sample.

With regard to this clone: Its target antigen remains unknown. No qualities accompany the bases; no much larger clone lies one base away.

Recombination connected TRBV10-3 to TRBJ2-7; matching of 5 bases hints at TRBD1 as the D gene. The sample comprised PBMCs. The TCR sequence derives from a woman aged 18-35 years in good health and CMV-seropositive. The CDR3 is CAIRDSVTSYEQYF. The DNA sequence is as follows: TGTGCCATCAGAGACAGTGTAACTTCCTACGAGCAGTACTTC.